This is a list of T cell receptor beta chains from one sample in a study of cytomegalovirus exposure and HLA in healthy donors. Generated by immunoSEQ multiplex PCR, the TCRdb table keeps only in-frame clones and is missing some. The sample carries over 150,000 clones, 80% recorded once. Sequencing was performed on PBMCs. Receptor source: a boy aged 5 to 17 in good health and CMV-seronegative. The CDR3 runs from the conserved cysteine through the conserved F or W. The order of the fields is CDR3 protein, CDR3 DNA, J gene, clone size, V gene, D gene. The D gene is left open where the match is weak. Expanded clones get a size class; other rows say once, few or many, or leave the size out.

CASSQDGQGYNEQFF	TGTGCCAGCAGCCAAGATGGACAGGGCTACAATGAGCAGTTCTTC	TRBJ2-1	NA	TRBV4-2	TRBD1
CAWSVGGSGKKLFF	TGTGCCTGGAGTGTAGGAGGGTCAGGGAAAAAACTGTTTTTT	TRBJ1-4	NA	TRBV30	NA
CASSPRGGVDYGYTF	TGTGCCAGCAGTCCTAGGGGGGGGGTGGACTATGGCTACACCTTC	TRBJ1-2	NA	TRBV6-6	NA
CSVPTARGANEQYF	TGCAGCGTTCCAACCGCACGGGGTGCAAACGAGCAGTACTTC	TRBJ2-7	NA	TRBV29-1	NA
CASSPYAGEYEQYF	TGTGCCAGCAGTCCGTACGCGGGGGAGTACGAGCAGTACTTC	TRBJ2-7	NA	TRBV6-1	TRBD2
CASSLGAGITEAFF	TGTGCCAGCAGCTTAGGAGCAGGCATAACTGAAGCTTTCTTT	TRBJ1-1	NA	TRBV7-6	NA
CASSPLAGAVTGELFF	TGTGCCAGCAGCCCCCTGGCGGGAGCGGTAACCGGGGAGCTGTTTTTT	TRBJ2-2	NA	TRBV7-2	TRBD2
CASSYDFTGGYEQYF	TGTGCCAGCAGTTACGATTTTACGGGGGGGTACGAGCAGTACTTC	TRBJ2-7	NA	TRBV6-5	TRBD2
CASSIGTGGVEAFF	TGTGCCAGCAGCATCGGGACAGGGGGCGTGGAAGCTTTCTTT	TRBJ1-1	NA	TRBV9	TRBD1
CASSYAGPDTGELFF	TGTGCCAGCAGTTACGCAGGGCCAGACACCGGGGAGCTGTTTTTT	TRBJ2-2	NA	TRBV6-5	NA
CAIRRTGLSSPLHF	TGTGCCATCAGACGGACAGGGCTGAGTTCACCCCTCCACTTT	TRBJ1-6	NA	TRBV10-3	TRBD1
CASSGNAFGQGAGYEQYF	TGTGCCAGCAGCGGGAACGCGTTCGGACAGGGGGCGGGGTACGAGCAGTACTTC	TRBJ2-7	NA	TRBV7-9	TRBD1
CASSTAGLDGETQYF	TGTGCCAGTAGTACCGCGGGACTCGACGGGGAGACCCAGTACTTC	TRBJ2-5	NA	TRBV19	NA
CASTGTSGRNEQFF	TGTGCCAGCACCGGGACTAGCGGGCGGAATGAGCAGTTCTTC	TRBJ2-1	NA	TRBV14	TRBD2
CASSVALTGSHGHTF	TGTGCCAGCAGCGTAGCCCTAACAGGCTCCCATGGCCACACCTTC	TRBJ1-2	once	TRBV9	NA
CAWRNTGTGYYGYTF	TGTGCCTGGAGAAATACCGGGACAGGGTACTATGGCTACACCTTC	TRBJ1-2	NA	TRBV30	TRBD1
CASSPGLRNEQFF	TGTGCCAGTAGCCCGGGACTACGCAATGAGCAGTTCTTC	TRBJ2-1	NA	TRBV19	TRBD2
CASARQGWDTDTQYF	TGTGCCAGCGCGCGTCAGGGTTGGGACACAGATACGCAGTATTTT	TRBJ2-3	NA	TRBV5-5	NA
CASSHNRIHPMNTEAFF	TGTGCCAGCAGCCACAACAGGATTCACCCTATGAACACTGAAGCTTTCTTT	TRBJ1-1	NA	TRBV7-2	NA
CASSSSSGSQYETQYF	TGTGCCAGCAGCTCATCTAGCGGGAGTCAGTATGAGACCCAGTACTTC	TRBJ2-5	NA	TRBV13	TRBD2